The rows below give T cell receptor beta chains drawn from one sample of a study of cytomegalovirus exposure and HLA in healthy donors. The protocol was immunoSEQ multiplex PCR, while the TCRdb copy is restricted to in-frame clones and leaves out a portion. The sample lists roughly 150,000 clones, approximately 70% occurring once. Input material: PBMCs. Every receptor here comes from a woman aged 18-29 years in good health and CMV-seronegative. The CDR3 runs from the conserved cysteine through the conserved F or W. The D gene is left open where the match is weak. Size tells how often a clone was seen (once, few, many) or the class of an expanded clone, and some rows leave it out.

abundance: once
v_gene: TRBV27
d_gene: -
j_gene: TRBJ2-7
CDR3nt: TGTGCCAGCAGTCTCCTCCCAGGGAAAATCTACGAGCAGTACTTC
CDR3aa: CASSLLPGKIYEQYF

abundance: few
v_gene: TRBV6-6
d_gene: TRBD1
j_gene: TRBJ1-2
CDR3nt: TGTGCCAGCAGTTACCCTCCCCGACAGGGAAACTATGGCTACACCTTC
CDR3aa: CASSYPPRQGNYGYTF

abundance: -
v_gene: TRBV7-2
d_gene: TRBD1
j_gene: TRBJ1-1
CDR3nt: TGTGCCAGCAGGTTCACAGGGGGCGCAAACACTGAAGCTTTCTTT
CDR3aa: CASRFTGGANTEAFF

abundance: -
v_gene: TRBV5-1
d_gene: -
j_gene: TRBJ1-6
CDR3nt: TGCGCCAGCAGCTTGGACCCGCCAGGGGTTAATTCACCCCTCCACTTT
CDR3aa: CASSLDPPGVNSPLHF

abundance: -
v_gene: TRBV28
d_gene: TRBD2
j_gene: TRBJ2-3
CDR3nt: TGTGCCAGCAGTTTATTGGAGGTAGCGGGGGCTGATACGCAGTATTTT
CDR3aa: CASSLLEVAGADTQYF

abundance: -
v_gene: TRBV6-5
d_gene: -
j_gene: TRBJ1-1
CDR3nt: TGTGCCAGCAGTTACGCGCGGGGGGGGCAGGTCACTGAAGCTTTCTTT
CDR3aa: CASSYARGGQVTEAFF

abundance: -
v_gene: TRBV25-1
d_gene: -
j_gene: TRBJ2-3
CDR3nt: TGTGCCAGCAGTGAATCTGGGAGGACAGATACGCAGTATTTT
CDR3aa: CASSESGRTDTQYF

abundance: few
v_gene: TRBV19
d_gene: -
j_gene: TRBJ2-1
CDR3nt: TGTGCCAGTAGTATCGACAAATCGATTGACAATGAGCAGTTCTTC
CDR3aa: CASSIDKSIDNEQFF

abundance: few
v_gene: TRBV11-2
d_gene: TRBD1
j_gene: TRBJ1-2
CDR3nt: TGTGCCAGCAGCCGGACAGGGTTTGGCTACACCTTC
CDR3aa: CASSRTGFGYTF

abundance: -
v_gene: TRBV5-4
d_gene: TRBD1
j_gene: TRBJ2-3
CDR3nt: TGTGCCAGCAGCGCGGACAGGGTTCGGACAGATACGCAGTATTTT
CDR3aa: CASSADRVRTDTQYF

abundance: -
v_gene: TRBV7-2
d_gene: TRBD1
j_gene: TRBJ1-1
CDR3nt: TGTGCCAGCAGCTTAGCTGGCCAGGGGGTCGTAGCTTTCTTT
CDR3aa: CASSLAGQGVVAFF

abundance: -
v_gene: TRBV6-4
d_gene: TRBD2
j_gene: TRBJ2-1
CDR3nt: TGTGCCAGCAGTGACCCTACTAGCGGGGGACCTTCCTACAATGAGCAGTTCTTC
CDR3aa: CASSDPTSGGPSYNEQFF

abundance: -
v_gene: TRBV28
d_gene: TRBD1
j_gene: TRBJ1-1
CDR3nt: TGTGCCAGCAGCTTATCCGGGACAGTGAACACTGAAGCTTTCTTT
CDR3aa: CASSLSGTVNTEAFF

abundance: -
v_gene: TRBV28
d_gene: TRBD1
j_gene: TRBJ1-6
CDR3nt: TGTGCCAGCAGTCCCAACAGGGACAGAAGCTATAATTCACCCCTCCACTTT
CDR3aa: CASSPNRDRSYNSPLHF

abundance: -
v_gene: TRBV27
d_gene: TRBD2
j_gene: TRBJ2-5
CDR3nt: TGTGCCAGCAGGAACCCCGGGACTAGCGGGGGGGAGACCCAGTACTTC
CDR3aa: CASRNPGTSGGETQYF

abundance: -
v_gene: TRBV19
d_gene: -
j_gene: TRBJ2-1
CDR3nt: TGTGCCAGTACCCAGGGGATTAATGAGCAGTTCTTC
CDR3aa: CASTQGINEQFF

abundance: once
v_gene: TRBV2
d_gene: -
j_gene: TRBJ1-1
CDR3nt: TGTGCCAGCAGTCCCGGGGGGAACACTGAAGCTTTCTTT
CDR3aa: CASSPGGNTEAFF

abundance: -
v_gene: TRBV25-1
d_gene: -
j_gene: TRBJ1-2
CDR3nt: TGTGCCAGCAGTGATGGGCCGAAATCGGCGTATGGCTACACCTTC
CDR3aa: CASSDGPKSAYGYTF

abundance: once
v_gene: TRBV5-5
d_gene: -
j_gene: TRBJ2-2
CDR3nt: TGTGCCAGCAGCTTGGGGGCGAGCACCGGGGAGCTGTTTTTT
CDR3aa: CASSLGASTGELFF

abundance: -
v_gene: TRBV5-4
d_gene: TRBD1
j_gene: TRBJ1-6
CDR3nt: TGTGCCAGCAGCCAAGGACAGGGGGATAATTCACCCCTCCACTTT
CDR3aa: CASSQGQGDNSPLHF

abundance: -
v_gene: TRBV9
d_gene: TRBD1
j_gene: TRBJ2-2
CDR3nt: TGTGCCAGCAGGACGACAGGGGGAAACACCGGGGAGCTGTTTTTT
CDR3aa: CASRTTGGNTGELFF

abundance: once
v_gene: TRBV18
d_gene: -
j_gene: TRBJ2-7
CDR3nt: TGTGCCAGCTCACCACTCCCCCTAATTAGAGTGGTGCAGGACGAGCAGTACTTC
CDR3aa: CASSPLPLIRVVQDEQYF

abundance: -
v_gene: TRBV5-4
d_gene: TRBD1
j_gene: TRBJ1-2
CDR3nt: TGTGCCAGCAGCTTAGGAGGGGGCGGCTACACCTTC
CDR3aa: CASSLGGGGYTF

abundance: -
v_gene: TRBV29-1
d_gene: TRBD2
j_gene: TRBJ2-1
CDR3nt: TGCAGCGTTGTCGCGGGAGAGGGGTTCTTC
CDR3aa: CSVVAGEGFF

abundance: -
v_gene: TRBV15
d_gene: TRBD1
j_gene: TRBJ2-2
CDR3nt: TGTGCCACCTCGACAGGGGGCGTCACCGGGGAGCTGTTTTTT
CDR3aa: CATSTGGVTGELFF

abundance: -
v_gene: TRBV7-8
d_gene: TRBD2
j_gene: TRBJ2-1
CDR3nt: TGTGCCAGCACCATCTGGGGGAGGGCCGTTATCAATGAGCAGTTCTTC
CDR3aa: CASTIWGRAVINEQFF

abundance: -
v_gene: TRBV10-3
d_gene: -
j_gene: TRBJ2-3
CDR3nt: TGTGCCATCAGTATGAAGGGGGGGGAATACACAGATACGCAGTATTTT
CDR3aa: CAISMKGGEYTDTQYF

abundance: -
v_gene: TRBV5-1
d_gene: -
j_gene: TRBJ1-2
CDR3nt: TGCGCCAGCAGCTTAACGCAGGGTTTTGACTATGGCTACACCTTC
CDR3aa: CASSLTQGFDYGYTF

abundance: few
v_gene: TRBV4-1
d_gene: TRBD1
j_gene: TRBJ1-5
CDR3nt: TGCGCCAGCAGCCCATCCGGACAGGGGTTGTTACAGCCCCAGCATTTT
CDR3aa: CASSPSGQGLLQPQHF

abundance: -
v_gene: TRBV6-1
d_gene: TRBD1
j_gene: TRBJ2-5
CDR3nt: TGTGCCAGCAGTGAATTGGGGGACAGGGGGGAGACCCAGTACTTC
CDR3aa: CASSELGDRGETQYF

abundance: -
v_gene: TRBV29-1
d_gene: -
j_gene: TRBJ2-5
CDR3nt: TGCAGCGTTGAAGATCAACAGTCCCTCCAAGAGACCCAGTACTTC
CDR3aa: CSVEDQQSLQETQYF

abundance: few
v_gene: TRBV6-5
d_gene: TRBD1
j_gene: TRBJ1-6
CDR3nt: TGTGCCAGCAGCGAAACCGGACAGGAGTATTCACCCCTCCACTTT
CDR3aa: CASSETGQEYSPLHF

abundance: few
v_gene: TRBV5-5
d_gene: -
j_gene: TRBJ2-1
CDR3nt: TGTGCCAGCAGCTTGGCGTACAATGAGCAGTTCTTC
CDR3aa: CASSLAYNEQFF

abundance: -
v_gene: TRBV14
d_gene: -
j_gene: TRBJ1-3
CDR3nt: TGTGCCAGCAGCCGAGAACCCAGGGTAGCTGGAAACACCATATATTTT
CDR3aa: CASSREPRVAGNTIYF

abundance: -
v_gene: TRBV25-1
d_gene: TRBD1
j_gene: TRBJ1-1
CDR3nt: TGTGCCAGCAGGACGGGACAGAGAAACACTGAAGCTTTCTTT
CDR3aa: CASRTGQRNTEAFF

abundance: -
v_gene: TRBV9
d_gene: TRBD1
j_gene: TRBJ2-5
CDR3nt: TGTGCCAGCGGCGGGACAGGGGGACAAGAGACCCAGTACTTC
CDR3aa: CASGGTGGQETQYF

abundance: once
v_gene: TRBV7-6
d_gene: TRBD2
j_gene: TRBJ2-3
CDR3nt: TGTGCCAGCAGCTCTATAGCGGGAGAGGGCACAGATACGCAGTATTTT
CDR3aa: CASSSIAGEGTDTQYF

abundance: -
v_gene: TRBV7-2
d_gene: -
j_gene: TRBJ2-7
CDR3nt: TGTGCCAGCAGCAACAGGGCCTTGAGACCCTACGAGCAGTACTTC
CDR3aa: CASSNRALRPYEQYF

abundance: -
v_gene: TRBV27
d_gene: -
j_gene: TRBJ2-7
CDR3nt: TGTGCCAGCAGTTTGGGAACAGGTCTCTACGAGCAGTACTTC
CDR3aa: CASSLGTGLYEQYF

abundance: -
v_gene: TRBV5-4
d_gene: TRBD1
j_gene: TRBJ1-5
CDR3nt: TGTGCCAGCAGCCCGGGACAGGGTAGCAATCAGCCCCAGCATTTT
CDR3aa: CASSPGQGSNQPQHF

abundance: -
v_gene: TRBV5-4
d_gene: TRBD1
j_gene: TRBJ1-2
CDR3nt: TGTGCCAGCAGCGCGGGACAGGGTTCCTATGGCTACACCTTC
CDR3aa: CASSAGQGSYGYTF

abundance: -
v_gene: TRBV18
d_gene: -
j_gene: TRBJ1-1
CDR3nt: TGTGCCAGCTCACCGACAATGAACACTGAAGCTTTCTTT
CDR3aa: CASSPTMNTEAFF

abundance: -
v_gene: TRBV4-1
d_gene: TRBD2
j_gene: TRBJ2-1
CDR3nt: TGCGCCAGCAGCCACCCAGCGGGAGGATCCTACAATGAGCAGTTCTTC
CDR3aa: CASSHPAGGSYNEQFF

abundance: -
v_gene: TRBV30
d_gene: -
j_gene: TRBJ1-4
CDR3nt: TGTGCCTGGAGTTTATCAGGGGAAAAACTGTTTTTT
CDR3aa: CAWSLSGEKLFF

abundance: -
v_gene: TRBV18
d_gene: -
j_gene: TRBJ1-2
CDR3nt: TGTGCCAGCTGGCGGATTCCTAACTATGGCTACACCTTC
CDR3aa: CASWRIPNYGYTF

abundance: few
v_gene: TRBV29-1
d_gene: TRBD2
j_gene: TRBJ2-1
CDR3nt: TGCAGCGTTCCGTGGACTAGCCACCACAATGAGCAGTTCTTC
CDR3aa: CSVPWTSHHNEQFF

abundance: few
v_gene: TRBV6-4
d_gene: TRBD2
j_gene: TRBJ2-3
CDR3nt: TGTGCCAGCAGGGTACTAGCGGGAGACGGGGCAGATACGCAGTATTTT
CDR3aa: CASRVLAGDGADTQYF

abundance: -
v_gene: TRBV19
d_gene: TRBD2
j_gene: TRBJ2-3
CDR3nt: TGTGCCAGTAGTATCAGCGGGGGGTCTAGCACAGATACGCAGTATTTT
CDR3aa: CASSISGGSSTDTQYF

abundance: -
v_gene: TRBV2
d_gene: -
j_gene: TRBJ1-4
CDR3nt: TGTGCCAGCAGTGAAATTCGGGTTGACCCGGGGGGAGGGTATAGGAAAAAACTGTTTTTT
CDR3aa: CASSEIRVDPGGGYRKKLFF

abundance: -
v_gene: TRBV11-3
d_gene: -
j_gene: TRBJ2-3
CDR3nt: TGTGCCAGCAGCTTAGATCGGACTACAGATACGCAGTATTTT
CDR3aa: CASSLDRTTDTQYF

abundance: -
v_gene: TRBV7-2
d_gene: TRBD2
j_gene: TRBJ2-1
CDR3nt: TGTGCCAGCAGCTTAGGTGGGAGGGCCGGCAATGAGCAGTTCTTC
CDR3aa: CASSLGGRAGNEQFF

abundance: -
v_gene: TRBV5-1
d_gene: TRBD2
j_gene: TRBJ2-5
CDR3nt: TGCGCCAGCAGCTTGGGGGCTAGCGGGGTGATTCAAGAGACCCAGTACTTC
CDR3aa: CASSLGASGVIQETQYF

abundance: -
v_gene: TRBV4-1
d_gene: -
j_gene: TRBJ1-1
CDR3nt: TGCGCCAGCAGCCATCTACAGGGCCCAGAAACTGAAGCTTTCTTT
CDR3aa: CASSHLQGPETEAFF

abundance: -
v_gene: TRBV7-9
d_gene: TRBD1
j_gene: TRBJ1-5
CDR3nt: TGTGCCAGCAGCGTAGGGACAGGGAGAAATCAGCCCCAGCATTTT
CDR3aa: CASSVGTGRNQPQHF

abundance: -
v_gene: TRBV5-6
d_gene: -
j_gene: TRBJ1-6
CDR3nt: TGTGCCAGCAGCCCAGGGTTTTCCTATAATTCACCCCTCCACTTT
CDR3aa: CASSPGFSYNSPLHF